The 11 T cell receptor beta chains given below trace back to one sample, sequenced in a study of control samples from healthy donors and cancer patients. Here immunoSEQ multiplex PCR was the method, and the copy in TCRdb shows in-frame clones only, minus some. Seen here are 79,000 or so clones, roughly nine tenths observed once, and the top ten hold 8.5% to 10%. Source material: PBMCs. These receptors originate from a woman in her 50s with colorectal cancer.

The CDR3 coding sequence is TGCGCCAGCAGTGCAGAGAGAGGAGAGACCCAGTACTTC. Encoded protein: CASSAERGETQYF. The V call is TRBV10-2, the J call TRBJ2-5; no clear D. V shed 4 bases and J shed 4 bases, with 10 bases lying between them. The CDR3 extends over 13 amino acids. Looked up from germline, CDR1 is WSHSY and CDR2 is SAAADI.

The chain recombines TRBV11-1 with TRBJ1-1; the D is unclear. Germline V CDR1 and CDR2: SGHAT, FQDESV (reference sequence). The CDR3 has 14 amino acids. Trimming shortened V by 2 bases and J by 1 base, and 8 bases separated the two germline ends. As DNA, the CDR3 is TGTGCCAGCAGCTTACTTCTGGAGAACACTGAAGCTTTCTTT. This encodes CASSLLLENTEAFF.

V and J are TRBV7-2 and TRBJ1-6, with TRBD1 as a possible D gene (6 bases). The V and J ends lost 5 bases and 10 bases respectively, with 18 bases between them. This CDR3 is built from 15 residues. Germline CDR1 and CDR2: SGHTA and FQGNSA. CDR3 in DNA: TGTGCCAGCAGCAGTCTCAGGGGAACCAACTCACCCCTCCACTTT. Translated: CASSSLRGTNSPLHF.

CDR3 amino acids: CASSPLSGPGNTIYF. DNA for the CDR3: TGCGCCAGCAGCCCCCTGTCGGGGCCAGGAAACACCATATATTTT. This chain links TRBV4-3 with TRBJ1-3; tentatively, D is TRBD1 (5 bases). V was trimmed by 4 bases and J by 4 bases, leaving 14 bases between them. The CDR3 length is 15 residues. Germline loops: CDR1 LGHNA, CDR2 YSLEER.

This chain connects TRBV15 to TRBJ2-2, with 7 positions matching TRBD2. Germline CDR1 is LNHNV and CDR2 is YYDKDF (reference sequence). With V trimmed by 1 base and J by 2 bases, 4 bases remained unmatched. CDR3 length: 16 amino acids. The CDR3 loop reads CATSRGRLANTGELFF. CDR3 coding DNA: TGTGCCACCAGCAGAGGCAGACTAGCTAACACCGGGGAGCTGTTTTTT.

This chain joins TRBV12-3 or TRBV12-4 and TRBJ2-1, with unresolved D. Trimming left V 5 bases short and J 6 bases short, with 11 bases between. CDR3 length equals 13 residues. DNA of the CDR3: TGTGCCAGCAGTACCACTACAACCAATGAGCAGTTCTTC. It codes for CASSTTTTNEQFF.

This chain connects TRBV27 to TRBJ1-5; 11 bases agree with TRBD1. The CDR3 is 16 amino acids. CDR1 is MNHEY, CDR2 SMNVEV, per germline (reference sequence). Losses at the gene ends were 0 bases for V and 6 bases for J; bases not matched to a gene: 4. The chain's CDR3 is CASSLSWTGGGQPQHF. CDR3 nucleotide sequence: TGTGCCAGCAGTTTATCATGGACAGGGGGCGGTCAGCCCCAGCATTTT.

This clone was detected only a few times. The chain joins TRBV19 to TRBJ2-5, with 7 bases lining up with TRBD1. Germline values: CDR1 LNHDA, CDR2 SQIVND (reference sequence). The CDR3 loop spans 16 amino acids. Unmatched junction bases numbered 9, after V lost 0 bases and J lost 5 bases. The CDR3 reads CASSIDWTGYLETQYF. In DNA form, the CDR3 reads TGTGCCAGTAGTATAGATTGGACAGGATATTTGGAGACCCAGTACTTC. Based on the CDR3 plus reference TRBV19 and TRBJ2-5, the full variable domain is DGGITQSPKYLFRKEGQNVTLSCEQNLNHDAMYWYRQDPGQGLRLIYYSQIVNDFQKGDIAEGYSVSREKKESFPLTVTSAQKNPTAFYLCASSIDWTGYLETQYFGPGTRLLVL.

The genes are TRBV7-8 and TRBJ1-5; D may be TRBD1 (6 bases). Germline V gene data show CDR1 as SGHVS and CDR2 as FQNEAQ. Trimming took 5 bases from V and 7 from J, leaving 21 bases between them. This CDR3 is 16 amino acids long. The CDR3, as DNA: TGTGCCAGCAGCCTTAAACGGGGGGTAGGGGGGCAGCCCCAGCATTTT. Protein: CASSLKRGVGGQPQHF. Filled out from reference TRBV7-8 and TRBJ1-5, the complete variable domain reads GAGVSQSPRYKVAKRGQDVALRCDPISGHVSLFWYQQALGQGPEFLTYFQNEAQLDKSGLPSDRFFAERPEGSVSTLKIQRTQQEDSAVYLCASSLKRGVGGQPQHFGDGTRLSIL.

The rearrangement uses TRBV7-3 and TRBJ2-3; TRBD1 might be the D (6 bases). CDR3 length: 14 residues. Germline loops: CDR1 SGHTA, CDR2 FQGTGA. Deletions cut 3 bases from V and 5 bases from J, with 12 bases between. The CDR3 spells CASSFIGGEDTQYF. The CDR3 bases are TGTGCCAGCAGCTTTATTGGGGGCGAAGATACGCAGTATTTT.

The gene calls are TRBV4-1 and TRBJ2-1; 8 bases map to TRBD2. With 3 bases clipped from V and 5 bases from J, the junction kept 12 bases outside the gene matches. In germline, CDR1 is MGHRA, CDR2 YSYEKL. The CDR3 consists of 17 residues. CDR3 nucleotide sequence: TGCGCCAGCAGCCACCGTGGACCGGGACTAGAGGACAATGAGCAGTTCTTC. Translated, it gives CASSHRGPGLEDNEQFF.